Described below is a single T cell receptor (beta chain) sequence and its context. This clonotype was detected ten times or more. Its antigen specificity is not known. Nothing much larger sits one base from this clone, and base qualities are not available. Starting from roughly 370 ng RNA, TCR libraries were constructed with the Immunoverse kit using molecular barcoded adaptors that cover the alpha/delta and beta/gamma chains. The same RNA used for transcriptome sequencing was used for TCR library preparation. An Illumina HiSeq 4000 with 2 x 150 cycles was used to sequence the TCR libraries. The authors processed their data as follows. TCR reads were aligned to human V, D, J and C references and assembled into CDR3 clonotypes with MiXCR, including quality filtering and error correction. The tcR package in R was used for analysis of clonotype counts and gene usage diversity. Raw mapping reads were checked after the RNA-seq reads had been mapped by STAR aligner version 2.5.3a onto the human GRCh37 genome. To test how sequencing depth affects detected clonotypes, IR-seq fastq files were randomly downsampled with Seqtk 1.3. TCRdb itself trimmed the public reads at Q25 with fastp, ran MiXCR and retained productive beta chains. One record per CDR3 amino acid sequence lists the most common genes and DNA. The V and J calls shown here were made by TCRdb, not taken from the authors' results. The sample yields 46,000 or so distinct CDR3 sequences; roughly 19% were counted once. The ten largest clones represent 15% to 19% of the sample.

The data are from a study of read filtering for tumor transcriptome and immune sequencing (dated by TCRdb to the early 2020s). About the study as a whole: The cohort was composed of 16 to 20 male and 14 female patients, with a mean age of about 65 years and an age range of about 40 to 90. TCR repertoires obtained by targeted immune repertoire sequencing and by bulk whole-transcriptome sequencing performed on the same bone marrow samples were compared. Per sample, about 4.05 to 10.27 million TCR-region mapped reads were obtained with IR-seq, compared with only 85 to 1273 with RNA-seq. Whole-transcriptome libraries were prepared with the TruSeq RNA Access Library Prep Kit after DNase treatment. One of the main goals was to work out a read-filtering strategy for immune repertoire data, in particular whether clonotypes backed by only a single read should be removed. By revised international staging, 8 patients were R-ISS I, about 16 were R-ISS II and roughly seven were R-ISS III. Overall results and qualifications from the work: The sorted CD138-negative fraction was not purified T cells but a mixed bone marrow immune population. IR-seq captured clonotypes at much higher depth and more reliably than RNA-seq, and smaller IR-seq throughput sufficed to identify most shared clonotypes. In IR-seq, single-read clonotypes were roughly four fifths of clonotypes but approximately 3.7% of total reads; in RNA-seq they were 74.6% of clonotypes and 35% to 55% of reads. Removing single-read clonotypes increased the correlation between IR-seq and RNA-seq shared clonotype proportions.

CDR1 MGHRA and CDR2 YSYEKL are derived from the germline V gene. The CDR3 contains 12 residues, cysteine and phenylalanine counted. The entry retains the CDR3 DNA only, 36 bases that are in frame from base 1. The V and J ends are trimmed by 1 base and 6 bases, leaving 5 bases between them. Every patient had bone marrow sampled at the time of active disease. Ficoll-Hypaque density gradient centrifugation was used to isolate the bone marrow mononuclear cells. Myeloma plasma cells were removed and CD138-negative cells were obtained by negative selection following labeling with CD138 magnetic microbeads on a MACS separator. Flow cytometry on an Attune NxT with CD138 antibodies was used to check the purity of the isolated cells. Total RNA was extracted with TRIzol reagent and quantified with a NanoDrop spectrophotometer. Paired RNA-seq and IR-seq were performed on the CD138-negative bone marrow sample of each patient.

The TCR originated in a donor at least 40 years old with multiple myeloma. The chain couples TRBV4-1 to TRBJ2-3; the D gene is not confidently resolved. Input material: a population of CD138-negative cells sorted from bone marrow. Per the publication, the cell subset or site label means: bone marrow mononuclear cells depleted of CD138+ plasma/myeloma cells by negative magnetic selection. The CDR3 loop reads CASSQVEDTQYF. The DNA is as follows: TGCGCCAGCAGCCAAGTGGAGGATACGCAGTATTTT.